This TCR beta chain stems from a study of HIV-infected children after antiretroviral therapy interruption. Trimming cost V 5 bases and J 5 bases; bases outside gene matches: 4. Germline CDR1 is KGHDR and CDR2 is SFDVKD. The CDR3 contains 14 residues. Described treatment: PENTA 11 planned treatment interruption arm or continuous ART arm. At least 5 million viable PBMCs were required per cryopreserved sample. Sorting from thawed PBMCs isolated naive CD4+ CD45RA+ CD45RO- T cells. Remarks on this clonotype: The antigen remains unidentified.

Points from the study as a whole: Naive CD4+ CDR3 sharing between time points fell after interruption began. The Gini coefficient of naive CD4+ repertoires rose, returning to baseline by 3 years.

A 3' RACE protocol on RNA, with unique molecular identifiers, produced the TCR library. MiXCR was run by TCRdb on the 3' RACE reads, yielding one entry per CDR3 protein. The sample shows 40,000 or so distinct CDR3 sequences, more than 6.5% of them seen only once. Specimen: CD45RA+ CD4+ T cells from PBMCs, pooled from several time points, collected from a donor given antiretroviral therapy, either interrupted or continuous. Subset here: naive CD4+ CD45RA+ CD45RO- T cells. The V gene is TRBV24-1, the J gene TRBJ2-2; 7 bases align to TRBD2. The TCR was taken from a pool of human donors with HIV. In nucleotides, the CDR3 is TGTGCCACCAGTGCCTTGGGAGGGACCGGGGAGCTGTTTTTT. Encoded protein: CATSALGGTGELFF.